This T cell receptor beta chain was captured in a study of beta chain features in type 1 diabetes. Reverse transcription of all isolated RNA meant that expressed TCRB transcripts were sequenced. Some clones are missing from TCRdb's copy, which holds only in-frame ones; the method was immunoSEQ multiplex PCR. This sample carries around 240,000 clones, around 9.6% of them seen once, and the ten largest clones take under 0.035%. Germline loops: CDR1 SGHTA, CDR2 FQGNSA. The trim removed 4 bases at V and 6 bases at J, leaving 7 bases unmatched. CDR3 length equals 15 residues. Study outcomes and limitations: Shorter TCRB CDR3s, moderately but significantly so, marked every one of the four CD4+ subsets in Type 1 diabetes patients.

This clone was seen a few times. As yet, its antigen is unknown. Sequenced: naive CD4+ T cells from blood. The chain carries TRBV7-2 and TRBJ1-5; 9 bases are shared with TRBD1. The sequence came from a woman aged 18 to 35 in good health. The CDR3 protein is CASSSHTGGGQPQHF. The CDR3 coding sequence is TGTGCCAGCAGCTCGCACACAGGGGGCGGTCAGCCCCAGCATTTT.